These T cell receptor beta chains were read from a single sample in a study of regulatory T cells in long-lasting Graves disease. TCRdb reprocessed the multiplex PCR reads via MiXCR and lists one record per CDR3 protein. The profile covers about 470,000 distinct CDR3 sequences, with less than 25% appearing a single time and 7.8% taken by the ten largest. The source was peripheral blood mononuclear cells (PBMCs), collected when the disease was refractory, from a patient treated with antithyroid drugs. These receptors came from a female donor with Graves disease. The CDR3 runs from the conserved cysteine through the conserved F or W. D genes are given only for firm matches. A row's size may be missing; if present it is once, few, many or a size class.

clone_size	v_call	d_call	j_call	cdr3_aa	cdr3_nt
many	TRBV2	TRBD2	TRBJ2-7	CASSEGSGRGSYEQYF	TGTGCCAGCAGTGAAGGTAGCGGGAGAGGGTCCTACGAGCAGTACTTC
many	TRBV7-6	NA	TRBJ2-7	CASSLEGTGSYEQYF	TGTGCCAGCAGCTTAGAGGGGACTGGCTCCTACGAGCAGTACTTC
NA	TRBV5-4	TRBD1	TRBJ2-2	CASTGVDGELFF	TGTGCCAGTACAGGGGTAGACGGGGAGCTGTTTTTT
many	TRBV2	TRBD2	TRBJ2-7	CASTRGRLAGDEQYF	TGTGCCAGCACCCGAGGCCGACTAGCGGGAGACGAGCAGTACTTC
NA	TRBV11-2	NA	TRBJ2-1	CASSLAGGTTYNEQFF	TGTGCCAGCAGCTTAGCGGGCGGAACGACCTACAATGAGCAGTTCTTC
many	TRBV6-1	TRBD1	TRBJ2-7	CASRRDSLDPYEQYF	TGTGCCAGCAGAAGGGACAGCCTTGACCCCTACGAGCAGTACTTC
NA	TRBV4-1	TRBD1	TRBJ1-1	CASSPRTQGAQTEAFF	TGCGCCAGCAGCCCGAGGACGCAGGGGGCTCAGACTGAAGCTTTCTTT
many	TRBV12-3/TRBV12-4	TRBD1	TRBJ1-6	CASTRDRVYNSPLHF	TGTGCCAGCACCAGGGACAGGGTCTATAATTCACCCCTCCACTTT
many	TRBV7-2	NA	TRBJ1-2	CASRLNGAQNYGYTF	TGTGCCAGCAGACTGAATGGGGCACAGAACTATGGCTACACCTTC
NA	TRBV25-1	TRBD2	TRBJ2-3	CASSDQIAGGADTQYF	TGTGCCAGCAGTGATCAGATAGCGGGAGGTGCAGATACGCAGTATTTT
NA	TRBV5-1	TRBD2	TRBJ2-7	CASSLELAGTYEQYF	TGCGCCAGCAGCTTGGAACTAGCGGGTACCTACGAGCAGTACTTC
NA	TRBV28	NA	TRBJ1-2	CASSLPGPYGYTF	TGTGCCAGCAGTTTACCGGGACCCTATGGCTACACCTTC
many	TRBV13	NA	TRBJ2-7	CASSQRGVSEQYF	TGTGCCAGCAGCCAACGGGGAGTGAGCGAGCAGTACTTC
many	TRBV12-3/TRBV12-4	NA	TRBJ1-6	CASSVNRDSPLHF	TGTGCCAGCAGCGTAAACAGGGACTCACCCCTCCACTTT
many	TRBV6-2/TRBV6-3	NA	TRBJ1-1	CASSEVGAGTEAFF	TGTGCCAGCAGTGAAGTTGGGGCGGGCACTGAAGCTTTCTTT
NA	TRBV16	NA	TRBJ2-1	CASSPSRLHLYNEQFF	TGTGCCAGCAGCCCCTCCAGGCTCCACCTCTACAATGAGCAGTTCTTC
few	TRBV20-1	TRBD2	TRBJ2-7	CSASLPMGLAGAGEQYF	TGCAGTGCTAGCCTACCTATGGGACTAGCGGGAGCCGGCGAGCAGTACTTC
few	TRBV6-5	TRBD1	TRBJ1-5	CASSYSHRGPNQPQHF	TGTGCCAGCAGTTACTCCCACAGGGGCCCCAATCAGCCCCAGCATTTT
NA	TRBV7-2	TRBD1	TRBJ1-6	CASRWDRRNSPLHF	TGTGCCAGCAGATGGGACAGAAGAAATTCACCCCTCCACTTT
NA	TRBV20-1	NA	TRBJ1-5	CSARASGRRNQPQHF	TGCAGTGCTAGAGCCTCAGGACGGAGGAATCAGCCCCAGCATTTT
many	TRBV6-1	NA	TRBJ2-5	CASRPRAAETQYF	TGTGCCAGCAGACCTCGGGCGGCCGAGACCCAGTACTTC
many	TRBV28	TRBD1	TRBJ2-7	CASSFGRGPYEQYF	TGTGCCAGCAGTTTCGGCAGGGGGCCCTACGAGCAGTACTTC
few	TRBV2	TRBD2	TRBJ2-3	CASKGTSGRADTQYF	TGTGCCAGCAAGGGGACTAGCGGGAGGGCAGATACGCAGTATTTT
many	TRBV29-1	TRBD1	TRBJ1-4	CSVSTGGEKLFF	TGCAGCGTTTCAACAGGGGGCGAAAAACTGTTTTTT
few	TRBV2	TRBD2	TRBJ2-3	CASVGLAGEHRTDTQYF	TGTGCCAGCGTCGGACTAGCGGGAGAACATCGCACAGATACGCAGTATTTT
NA	TRBV20-1	NA	TRBJ1-5	CSAREAKGDNQPQHF	TGCAGTGCTAGAGAGGCAAAGGGGGACAATCAGCCCCAGCATTTT
many	TRBV6-1	TRBD2	TRBJ2-7	CASSEAEPGLAATYEQYF	TGTGCCAGCAGTGAAGCCGAACCGGGACTAGCGGCCACCTACGAGCAGTACTTC
NA	TRBV5-6	TRBD2	TRBJ2-3	CASSQTTSGGTDTQYF	TGTGCCAGCAGTCAAACGACTAGCGGGGGGACAGATACGCAGTATTTT
few	TRBV7-2	NA	TRBJ2-7	CASSPAWGEQYF	TGTGCCAGCAGCCCGGCTTGGGGCGAGCAGTACTTC
many	TRBV5-6	NA	TRBJ2-5	CASSLARGAQETQYF	TGTGCCAGCAGCTTGGCCAGGGGAGCCCAAGAGACCCAGTACTTC
many	TRBV14	TRBD2	TRBJ2-5	CASSQGWTGGRETQYF	TGTGCCAGCAGCCAAGGTTGGACGGGAGGGCGAGAGACCCAGTACTTC
NA	TRBV19	TRBD1	TRBJ1-5	CASRDRVWQPQHF	TGTGCCAGTAGAGACAGGGTTTGGCAGCCCCAGCATTTT
many	TRBV7-3	NA	TRBJ2-3	CASSPWGPDTQYF	TGTGCCAGCAGCCCCTGGGGACCAGATACGCAGTATTTT
NA	TRBV7-9	NA	TRBJ2-7	CATGDGFYEQYF	TGTGCCACGGGGGACGGATTCTACGAGCAGTACTTC
NA	TRBV27	NA	TRBJ2-3	CASSSDYLTDTQYF	TGTGCCAGCAGTTCGGACTACCTGACAGATACGCAGTATTTT
few	TRBV7-9	NA	TRBJ2-7	CASSLGGGKPEQYF	TGTGCCAGCAGCTTAGGGGGCGGGAAACCCGAGCAGTACTTC
many	TRBV6-1	TRBD1	TRBJ1-1	CASSEAWTGISTEAFF	TGTGCCAGCAGTGAAGCCTGGACAGGGATAAGCACTGAAGCTTTCTTT
many	TRBV11-2	TRBD1	TRBJ2-2	CASSFSPWMDRESSTGELFF	TGTGCCAGCAGCTTTTCCCCCTGGATGGACAGGGAGTCGAGCACCGGGGAGCTGTTTTTT
few	TRBV11-2	TRBD2	TRBJ2-1	CASSPALGRDEQFF	TGTGCCAGCAGCCCCGCTCTAGGGAGGGATGAGCAGTTCTTC
NA	TRBV13	TRBD2	TRBJ2-7	CASSFLAAGARSYEQYF	TGTGCCAGCAGCTTTCTTGCCGCGGGAGCTCGTTCCTACGAGCAGTACTTC
many	TRBV24-1	NA	TRBJ2-7	CATSETSRPYEQYF	TGTGCCACCAGTGAGACTAGTAGGCCCTACGAGCAGTACTTC
NA	TRBV7-6	NA	TRBJ2-3	CASSRGRATDTQYF	TGTGCCAGCAGCCGAGGCAGGGCCACAGATACGCAGTATTTT
many	TRBV9	NA	TRBJ2-1	CASSGDGHNEQFF	TGTGCCAGCAGCGGTGACGGGCACAATGAGCAGTTCTTC
few	TRBV29-1	NA	TRBJ1-1	CSVEWRGGAEAFF	TGCAGCGTTGAGTGGAGGGGGGGAGCTGAAGCTTTCTTT
many	TRBV2	TRBD2	TRBJ2-5	CASNDPLGREFRETQYF	TGTGCCAGCAACGACCCTTTGGGGCGGGAGTTCAGGGAGACCCAGTACTTC
NA	TRBV5-4	TRBD1	TRBJ2-5	CASSPATGDVEGTQYF	TGTGCCAGCAGCCCTGCGACAGGGGATGTAGAAGGGACCCAGTACTTC